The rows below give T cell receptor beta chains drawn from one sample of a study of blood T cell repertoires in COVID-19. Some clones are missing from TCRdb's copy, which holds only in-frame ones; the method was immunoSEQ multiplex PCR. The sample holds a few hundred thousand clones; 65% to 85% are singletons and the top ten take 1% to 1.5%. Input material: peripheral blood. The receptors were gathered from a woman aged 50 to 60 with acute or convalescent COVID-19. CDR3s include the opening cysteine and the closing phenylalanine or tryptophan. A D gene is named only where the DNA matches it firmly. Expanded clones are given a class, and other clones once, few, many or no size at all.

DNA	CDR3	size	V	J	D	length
TGTGCCAGCAGCGCACGAGCGGTTAGGGACACTGAAGCTTTCTTT	CASSARAVRDTEAFF	-	TRBV3-1/TRBV3-2	TRBJ1-1	-	15
TGTGCCAGCAGCGCAAGAGTGGCAGATACGCAGTATTTT	CASSARVADTQYF	-	TRBV9	TRBJ2-3	-	13
TGTGCCAGCAGCAATGGACTAGCGGGGGGGCCCGGGGAGCTGTTTTTT	CASSNGLAGGPGELFF	-	TRBV2	TRBJ2-2	TRBD2	16
TGTGCCAGCAGCCAAGTACTAGTCCCCTCCAGCACAGATACGCAGTATTTT	CASSQVLVPSSTDTQYF	once	TRBV13	TRBJ2-3	-	17
TGTGCCAGCAGCCAATTAGATCGAGAGACCCAGTACTTC	CASSQLDRETQYF	-	TRBV3-1/TRBV3-2	TRBJ2-5	-	13
TGCAGTGCTAGTATTGGACAGGCTAAGTTCTTC	CSASIGQAKFF	-	TRBV20-1	TRBJ2-1	TRBD1	11
TGTGCCAGCAGTGAGGTGACAGGGGGATATGAAAAACTGTTTTTT	CASSEVTGGYEKLFF	-	TRBV2	TRBJ1-4	TRBD1	15
TGTGCCAGCCGGGACTCCTACAATGAGCAGTTCTTC	CASRDSYNEQFF	few	TRBV7-2	TRBJ2-1	-	12
TGTGCCAGCAGCATAAGGGCGGGACCCGGAAAACTGTTTTTT	CASSIRAGPGKLFF	-	TRBV25-1	TRBJ1-4	-	14
TGTGCCAGCAGCTCACCTAGGAGGGCTTTCTTT	CASSSPRRAFF	-	TRBV11-2	TRBJ1-1	-	11
TGTGCCAGTGCCGGGACAGCCGGGGAGACCCAGTACTTC	CASAGTAGETQYF	-	TRBV11-2	TRBJ2-5	TRBD1	13
TGTGCCAGCAGCTTACGGCGGGAGGGGGAGCTGTTTTTT	CASSLRREGELFF	few	TRBV11-2	TRBJ2-2	TRBD2	13
TGTGCCAGCGGAACCGACAGGGGGCGCAAGGTCTTC	CASGTDRGRKVF	-	TRBV2	TRBJ2-1	TRBD1	12
TGTGCCAGCTCCCTCGGTACTAGCGGGGTTGGAGAGACCCAGTACTTC	CASSLGTSGVGETQYF	once	TRBV18	TRBJ2-5	TRBD2	16
TGTGCCAGCAGCTCCACGACGGGATTGGGCGAGCAGTACTTC	CASSSTTGLGEQYF	-	TRBV7-2	TRBJ2-7	-	14
TGCGCCAGCAGCTTGGGTCCCCGCGGGGGGAACACCGGGGAGCTGTTTTTT	CASSLGPRGGNTGELFF	once	TRBV5-1	TRBJ2-2	TRBD2	17
TGTGCCAGCAGCTTAGGGACTAGCGATCTATACGAGCAGTACTTC	CASSLGTSDLYEQYF	-	TRBV5-4	TRBJ2-7	TRBD2	15
TGTGCCAGCAGCTTCCCCGCGCATGAGGGGGACAATGAGCAGTTCTTC	CASSFPAHEGDNEQFF	-	TRBV7-9	TRBJ2-1	-	16
TGTGCCCGGGGGGGCGGGAATTCACCCCTCCACTTT	CARGGGNSPLHF	-	TRBV6-5	TRBJ1-6	-	12
TGTGCCAGCAGGCCCATGACAGGGGCCCTCCACTTT	CASRPMTGALHF	once	TRBV3-1/TRBV3-2	TRBJ1-6	TRBD1	12
TGTGCCATCAGGTGGAGACTAGCGGGAGGCGAGCAGTACTTC	CAIRWRLAGGEQYF	once	TRBV10-3	TRBJ2-7	TRBD2	14
TGTGCCTGGAGGTCTAGCGGGGCCAGCTCCTACAATGAGCAGTTCTTC	CAWRSSGASSYNEQFF	-	TRBV30	TRBJ2-1	TRBD2	16
TGTGCCAGCAGCCACACCATGACAGGGACGGCGCTGAAAAGAGGCTACACCTTC	CASSHTMTGTALKRGYTF	-	TRBV3-1/TRBV3-2	TRBJ1-2	TRBD1	18
TGTGCCAGCAGCCGACTAGCGGGGTTCTACAATGAGCAGTTCTTC	CASSRLAGFYNEQFF	-	TRBV6-5	TRBJ2-1	TRBD2	15
TGTGCCAGCAGCTTGGAACAGTTGGGCTCCCTGTTTTTT	CASSLEQLGSLFF	-	TRBV5-6	TRBJ1-4	-	13
TGCGCCAGCAGCGCTGGACTCCCCAATCAGCCCCAGCATTTT	CASSAGLPNQPQHF	few	TRBV5-1	TRBJ1-5	-	14
TGTGCCAGCAGTTACATGGGGAGACTAGCACAGTTCTTC	CASSYMGRLAQFF	many	TRBV6-2/TRBV6-3	TRBJ2-1	TRBD2	13
TGCAGCGTTGCCCCGGGGTACGGTAACTATGGCTACACCTTC	CSVAPGYGNYGYTF	-	TRBV29-1	TRBJ1-2	-	14
TGTGCCAGCAGCCCTGGAGGACAGATGAACACTGAAGCTTTCTTT	CASSPGGQMNTEAFF	few	TRBV7-9	TRBJ1-1	-	15
TGTGCCACCAGTGATCCGGGACAGGTTAACAATGAGCAGTTCTTC	CATSDPGQVNNEQFF	-	TRBV24-1	TRBJ2-1	TRBD1	15
TGTGCCACCAGTCAGGGGACCGACACTGAAGCTTTCTTT	CATSQGTDTEAFF	-	TRBV24-1	TRBJ1-1	-	13
TGTGCCGGTGGACAGGGCGCTCAGCCCCAGCATTTT	CAGGQGAQPQHF	-	TRBV19	TRBJ1-5	TRBD1	12
TGTGCCATCAGTAGAGACAGGCTAGAGGCCCTCCACTTT	CAISRDRLEALHF	-	TRBV10-3	TRBJ1-6	-	13
TGTGCCATCAGGACAGGGAGGATGGCTGAAGCTTTCTTT	CAIRTGRMAEAFF	once	TRBV10-3	TRBJ1-1	TRBD1	13
TGTGCCAGCAGCCAGAGGGTAGCGGGGGAGCTGTTTTTT	CASSQRVAGELFF	-	TRBV11-2	TRBJ2-2	-	13
TGTGCCAGCACCGACCCTAGCTCCTACAATGAGCAGTTCTTC	CASTDPSSYNEQFF	-	TRBV6-6	TRBJ2-1	-	14
TGTGCCAGCAGCCCAAGGGGGGGCGCGGAAGAGACCCAGTACTTC	CASSPRGGAEETQYF	-	TRBV7-2	TRBJ2-5	-	15
TGTGCCTGGAGAGGGGACAGGGGTAGAGAAAAACTGTTTTTT	CAWRGDRGREKLFF	-	TRBV30	TRBJ1-4	TRBD1	14
TGTGCCAGCAGATCAATGAGGAGCACAGATACGCAGTATTTT	CASRSMRSTDTQYF	-	TRBV2	TRBJ2-3	-	14
TGTGCCAGCAGCCTTACATCACAGGGAGCGGAGTTCTTC	CASSLTSQGAEFF	-	TRBV3-1/TRBV3-2	TRBJ2-1	-	13
TGCAGCGGACAGGGCGCGGCCCTTCGAGCTTTCTTT	CSGQGAALRAFF	once	TRBV29-1	TRBJ1-1	TRBD1	12
TGTGCCTGGAGTGTTGGCCCGGGTAATGAAAAACTGTTTTTT	CAWSVGPGNEKLFF	-	TRBV30	TRBJ1-4	-	14
TGCGCCAGCAGCTTGGGCAGGGGAGATCAGCCCCAGCATTTT	CASSLGRGDQPQHF	-	TRBV5-1	TRBJ1-5	-	14
TGTGCCACCAGTGAGGCGGGAGGGCCGACCGGGGAGCTGTTTTTT	CATSEAGGPTGELFF	-	TRBV24-1	TRBJ2-2	TRBD2	15
TGCGCCAGCAGTGGGATCGGGGGACTAGCGGGAGTAGGGTGGACAGATACGCAGTATTTT	CASSGIGGLAGVGWTDTQYF	-	TRBV10-1	TRBJ2-3	TRBD2	20
TGTGCCAGCAGCCCCAATCCCCAAAACACCATATATTTT	CASSPNPQNTIYF	-	TRBV6-5	TRBJ1-3	-	13
TGTGCCAGCTCACGAGGGACTAGCGGCACAGATACGCAGTATTTT	CASSRGTSGTDTQYF	-	TRBV18	TRBJ2-3	TRBD2	15
TGTGCCAGCAGTGTTCAGGATGAAGCTTTCTTT	CASSVQDEAFF	-	TRBV2	TRBJ1-1	-	11
TGTGCCAGCAGCCAGGGACTTACTGATATGTATGAGCAGTTCTTC	CASSQGLTDMYEQFF	-	TRBV3-1/TRBV3-2	TRBJ2-1	-	15
TGTGCCAGCAACAGCCAGACGTTCTATGGCTACACCTTC	CASNSQTFYGYTF	-	TRBV2	TRBJ1-2	-	13
TGTGCCAGCAGCCAAGCCCCCTTTTTCCGGGACAGGGATGAAAAACTGTTTTTT	CASSQAPFFRDRDEKLFF	-	TRBV4-2	TRBJ1-4	TRBD1	18
TGTGCCAGCAGCGACAGGGACAATGGCTACACCTTC	CASSDRDNGYTF	-	TRBV6-5	TRBJ1-2	TRBD1	12
TGTGCCAGCAGCCAACGGTACTCCTCCTACGAGCAGTACTTC	CASSQRYSSYEQYF	-	TRBV3-1/TRBV3-2	TRBJ2-7	-	14
TGTGCCAGCAGCTATGGGACAGGGGAGGGCACTGAAGCTTTCTTT	CASSYGTGEGTEAFF	-	TRBV7-9	TRBJ1-1	TRBD1	15